Sequencing of this T cell receptor (beta chain) was carried out in a study of T cell repertoires in cytomegalovirus infection. The study's findings and limits: HLA-C-restricted CMV-specific TCR beta clonotypes were dominant in the ex vivo response.

From the reads, TCRdb called clonotypes with MiXCR, one entry per CDR3 protein. The sample carries 640,000 or so distinct CDR3 sequences, around 35% recorded once. The sample holds a few counts of this clonotype. Its matching antigen is unknown. The CDR3 is 14 residues long. CDR1 is SGHTA and CDR2 is FQGNSA in the germline V gene. V was clipped by 5 bases and J by 7 bases, with 12 bases between them. The sequence derives from a human donor in good health (CMV status not recorded). Some clones in this sample may be carry-over from other donors' samples. V is TRBV7-2 and J is TRBJ1-6; unclear D gene. The sample in question was cultured PBMCs, obtained from culture after CMV antigen stimulation. The CDR3 coding sequence is TGTGCCAGCAGCCTGGAGTCAGGAAATTCACCCCTCCACTTT. Translation gives CASSLESGNSPLHF.